The next 19 T cell receptor beta chains were all read from a single sample in a study of T cell changes during pregnancy in multiple sclerosis (dated by TCRdb to about 2019). Libraries were built with the immunoSEQ multiplex PCR assay. As stored in TCRdb, this immuneACCESS dataset retains in-frame rearrangements with V and J assigned. A fraction of the clones does not appear; measured against another copy, unresolved V genes explain less than half of the discrepancy, and the remainder lacks a known reason. The sample records about 100,000 clones, 90% to 95% of which are singletons. The top ten constitute roughly 0.9% of the sample. The source material was peripheral blood, sampled before pregnancy. These TCRs come from a female donor with multiple sclerosis, enrolled in a pregnancy study.

In its sample, this clone was seen once. The V call is TRBV11-2, the J call TRBJ2-1; D call uncertain. This CDR3 spans 17 amino acids. Germline V gene data show CDR1 as SGHAT and CDR2 as FQNNGV. Trimming removed 2 bases at V and 3 bases at J, with 17 bases between. CDR3 nucleotide sequence: TGTGCCAGCAGCTTACCCCTTGGCGGAGCCAACTACAATGAGCAGTTCTTC. This encodes CASSLPLGGANYNEQFF.

CDR3 sequence (DNA): TGCAGCGTTACGATCGGGACAGGGACAAATCAGCCCCAGCATTTT. It specifies CSVTIGTGTNQPQHF. The chain employs TRBV29-1 and TRBJ1-5; 9 nucleotides line up with TRBD1. This CDR3 region has 15 residues. J was trimmed by 4 bases and V by 5 bases; bases with no gene match: 9. In germline, CDR1 is SQVTM, CDR2 ANQGSEA.

The chain's CDR3 is CASSSRLSTDTQYF. The CDR3 DNA reads as TGCGCCAGCAGCTCAAGACTGAGCACAGATACGCAGTATTTT. The V and J genes are TRBV5-1 and TRBJ2-3; the D is unclear. This CDR3 is built from 14 residues. V was trimmed by 3 bases and J by 0 bases, leaving 8 bases between them. Germline CDR1 SGHRS, CDR2 YFSETQ.

The rearrangement links TRBV5-1 to TRBJ2-2; 13 bases align to TRBD2. Germline-derived CDR1 and CDR2 are SGHRS and YFSETQ. The CDR3 is made up of 17 amino acids. J gave up 4 bases and V 6 bases, and 9 bases lay outside the gene matches. CDR3 in amino acids: CASKRGLAGVGTGELFF. CDR3 nucleotide sequence: TGCGCCAGCAAAAGAGGACTAGCGGGAGTTGGCACCGGGGAGCTGTTTTTT. The entire variable domain, with the rest obtained from reference TRBV5-1 and TRBJ2-2, is as follows: KAGVTQTPRYLIKTRGQQVTLSCSPISGHRSVSWYQQTPGQGLQFLFEYFSETQRNKGNFPGRFSGRQFSNSRSEMNVSTLELGDSALYLCASKRGLAGVGTGELFFGEGSRLTVL.

This chain connects TRBV27 to TRBJ2-2, with TRBD2 matching 12 bases. The junction had 6 bases not matched to a gene; V was cut back by 4 bases and J by 6 bases. Germline CDR1 MNHEY, CDR2 SMNVEV (reference sequence). The CDR3 sequence is 16 residues long. DNA for the CDR3: TGTGCCAGCAGTTCCGAGACTAGCGGGAGAGCCGGGGAGCTGTTTTTT. Residues: CASSSETSGRAGELFF.

This chain links TRBV28 with TRBJ2-5, with 7 bases that match TRBD2. The CDR3 extends over 12 amino acids. Germline CDR1 MDHEN, CDR2 SYDVKM. With V trimmed by 5 bases and J by 3 bases, 0 bases remained unmatched. CDR3 nucleotide sequence: TGTGCCAGCAGTGGACTAGAAGAGACCCAGTACTTC. This gives the protein CASSGLEETQYF.

The chain links TRBV5-1 to TRBJ2-7; D not resolved. Deletions cut 1 base from V and 3 bases from J, with 11 bases between. Germline V CDR1 and CDR2: SGHRS, YFSETQ. This CDR3 comprises 14 residues. CDR3 region: CASSLIVGGYEQYF. Written as DNA, the CDR3 is TGCGCCAGCAGCTTGATTGTCGGCGGCTACGAGCAGTACTTC.

This clone is a singleton in its sample. The chain couples TRBV4-1 to TRBJ1-5; no clear D. The CDR3 loop spans 15 amino acids. Deletions cut 1 base from V and 2 bases from J, with 9 bases between. The germline V gene has CDR1 MGHRA and CDR2 YSYEKL. CDR3 loop: CASSQVFGGNQPQHF. The CDR3 DNA is TGCGCCAGCAGCCAAGTATTCGGGGGCAATCAGCCCCAGCATTTT.

The chain links TRBV5-8 to TRBJ1-5; possibly TRBD1 for D (5 bases). The germline gives CDR1 SGHTS, CDR2 YDEGEE. The CDR3 consists of 13 residues. The V end was cut by 5 bases, the J end by 5 bases, with 11 bases between. In DNA form, the CDR3 reads TGTGCCAGCAGGGGGGGGTTCCATCAGCCCCAGCATTTT. Translation: CASRGGFHQPQHF.

The chain is built from TRBV29-1 and TRBJ2-7, with 9 bases matching TRBD2. The germline V gene has CDR1 SQVTM and CDR2 ANQGSEA. The junction had 8 bases not matched to a gene; V was cut back by 4 bases and J by 1 base. This CDR3 region has 15 residues. CDR3 in DNA: TGCAGCGTTGCAGGCGGGAGGGCCCAATCCTACGAGCAGTACTTC. Translation: CSVAGGRAQSYEQYF.

This chain connects TRBV4-1 to TRBJ1-5; 8 bases align to TRBD1. CDR3 length: 16 amino acids. Germline V gene data show CDR1 as MGHRA and CDR2 as YSYEKL. Germline trimming cut 3 bases from V and 1 base from J; bases unmatched to any gene: 5. CDR3 bases: TGCGCCAGCAGCCAGGAGACAGGGGTGAGCAATCAGCCCCAGCATTTT. Amino acid sequence: CASSQETGVSNQPQHF.

The chain links TRBV7-2 to TRBJ2-1; 8 bases agree with TRBD2. V lost 5 bases and J lost 5; bases outside the gene matches: 8. CDR3 length: 15 amino acids. Germline loops: CDR1 SGHTA, CDR2 FQGNSA. CDR3 in DNA: TGTGCCAGCAGCCCAAGCGGGAGCTGGAACAATGAGCAGTTCTTC. Translated, it gives CASSPSGSWNNEQFF.

V and J are TRBV19 and TRBJ2-7, with D tentatively TRBD2 (6 bases). The CDR3 is made up of 14 amino acids. Germline-derived CDR1 and CDR2 are LNHDA and SQIVND (reference sequence). The ends were cut back, 1 base at V and 2 bases at J, with 9 bases in the middle. The CDR3 bases are TGTGCCAGTAGTATAGCGGGAGTAGCCTACGAGCAGTACTTC. Translated: CASSIAGVAYEQYF.

The chain links TRBV18 to TRBJ2-1; no clear D gene. Deletions cut 3 bases from V and 6 bases from J, with 9 bases between. The CDR3 contains 13 residues. From germline, CDR1 is KGHSH and CDR2 LQKENI. The CDR3 DNA is TGTGCCAGCTCACCGGCATTCACCAATGAGCAGTTCTTC. Residues: CASSPAFTNEQFF.

The J gene is TRBJ2-1, the V gene TRBV5-4; D uncertain. Deletions cut 5 bases from V and 3 bases from J, with 9 bases between. The CDR3 runs to 13 residues. The V gene's germline CDR1 is SGHNT and CDR2 YYREEE (reference sequence). The CDR3 is CASRTENYNEQFF. The CDR3 DNA is TGTGCCAGCAGAACGGAGAACTACAATGAGCAGTTCTTC.

Here the CDR3 reads CASSGTDTTYEQYF. The DNA for the CDR3 is TGTGCCAGCAGCGGGACAGATACAACCTACGAGCAGTACTTC. The chain is built from TRBV6-1 and TRBJ2-7, with TRBD1 identical over 7 bases. The CDR3 length is 14 residues. The J segment lost 2 bases and the V segment lost 6 bases, leaving 7 bases of the junction unmatched. Germline lookup yields CDR1 MNHNS and CDR2 SASEGT.

The V and J genes are TRBV27 and TRBJ2-1, with 10 bases that match TRBD2. CDR1 MNHEY and CDR2 SMNVEV come from the germline V gene (reference sequence). The CDR3 has 14 residues. The junction had 2 bases not matched to a gene; V was cut back by 3 bases and J by 6 bases. CDR3 DNA sequence: TGTGCCAGCAGTTTCAGCGGGAGGGGCAATGAGCAGTTCTTC. This encodes CASSFSGRGNEQFF.

The chain uses TRBV4-1 and TRBJ2-5; TRBD1 might be the D (6 bases). Germline values: CDR1 MGHRA, CDR2 YSYEKL. The CDR3 is 14 residues long. Trimming stripped 4 bases from V and 1 base from J, with 10 bases between. This chain's CDR3 is CASSPPDSQETQYF. Written as DNA, the CDR3 is TGCGCCAGCAGCCCTCCGGACAGCCAAGAGACCCAGTACTTC.

The rearrangement joins TRBV5-6 to TRBJ2-7; D may be TRBD1 (6 bases). Germline V gene lookup returns CDR1 SGHDT and CDR2 YYEEEE. Trimming took 2 bases from V and 4 from J, leaving 13 bases between them. The CDR3 is 14 residues long. The CDR3 sequence: CASSFWQGTYEQYF. CDR3 sequence (DNA): TGTGCCAGCAGCTTCTGGCAGGGGACATACGAGCAGTACTTC.